This T cell receptor beta chain was recovered during a study of cytomegalovirus exposure and HLA in healthy donors. Study-wide results and limits: 164 TCR beta chains were listed as cytomegalovirus-associated. Three chains tied to CMV proved CMV antigen-specific in vitro.

The germline V gene encodes CDR1 LGHNA and CDR2 YNFKEQ. The CDR3 sequence is 17 residues long. V was clipped by 3 bases and J by 3 bases, with 20 bases between them. Using immunoSEQ multiplex PCR, the repertoire was profiled, and TCRdb retains in-frame clones only, with some absent. The table lists under 95,000 clones, around 90% of them singletons. This clone appeared once. The antigen is not known. What was sequenced was PBMCs. The chain carries TRBV4-2 and TRBJ1-1; a weak D match, TRBD1 (6 bases). The origin of this receptor is a man under 40 in good health and CMV-seronegative. CDR3 region: CASSQMRSGVEYTEAFF. The CDR3 bases are TGTGCCAGCAGCCAGATGAGGTCAGGGGTGGAGTACACTGAAGCTTTCTTT.